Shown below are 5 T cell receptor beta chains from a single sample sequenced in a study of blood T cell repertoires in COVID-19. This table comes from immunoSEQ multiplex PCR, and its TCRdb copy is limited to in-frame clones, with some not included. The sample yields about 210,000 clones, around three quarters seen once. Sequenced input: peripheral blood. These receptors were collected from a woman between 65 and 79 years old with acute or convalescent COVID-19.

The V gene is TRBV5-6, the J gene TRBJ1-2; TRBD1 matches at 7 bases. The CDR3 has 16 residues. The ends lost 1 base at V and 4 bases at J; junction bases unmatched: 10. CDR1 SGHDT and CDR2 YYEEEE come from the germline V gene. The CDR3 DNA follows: TGTGCCAGCAGCTTGAAGGGGGCAGGGATCCTCTATGGCTACACCTTC. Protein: CASSLKGAGILYGYTF.

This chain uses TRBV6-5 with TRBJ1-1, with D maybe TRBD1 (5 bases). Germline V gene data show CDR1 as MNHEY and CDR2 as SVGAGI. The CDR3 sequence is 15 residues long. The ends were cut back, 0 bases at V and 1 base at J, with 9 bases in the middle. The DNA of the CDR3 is TGTGCCAGCAGTTACTCCAGCAGGGCGAACACTGAAGCTTTCTTT. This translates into CASSYSSRANTEAFF.

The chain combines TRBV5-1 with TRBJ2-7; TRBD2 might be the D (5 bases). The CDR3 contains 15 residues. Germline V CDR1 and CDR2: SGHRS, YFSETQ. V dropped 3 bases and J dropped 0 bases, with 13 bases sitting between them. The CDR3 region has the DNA TGCGCCAGCAGCTCGAGTAGTGGGAGCTCCTACGAGCAGTACTTC. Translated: CASSSSSGSSYEQYF. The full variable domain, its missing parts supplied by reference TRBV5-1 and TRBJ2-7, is KAGVTQTPRYLIKTRGQQVTLSCSPISGHRSVSWYQQTPGQGLQFLFEYFSETQRNKGNFPGRFSGRQFSNSRSEMNVSTLELGDSALYLCASSSSSGSSYEQYFGPGTRLTVT.

The CDR3 protein is CASSYPQGEAFF. Here the CDR3 DNA reads TGTGCCAGCAGTTACCCCCAGGGCGAAGCTTTCTTT. The V call is TRBV6-5, the J call TRBJ1-1; tentative D call: TRBD1 (5 bases). This CDR3 region has 12 residues. CDR1 is MNHEY, CDR2 SVGAGI, per germline. V was cut by 2 bases and J by 8 bases, with 9 bases left in between.

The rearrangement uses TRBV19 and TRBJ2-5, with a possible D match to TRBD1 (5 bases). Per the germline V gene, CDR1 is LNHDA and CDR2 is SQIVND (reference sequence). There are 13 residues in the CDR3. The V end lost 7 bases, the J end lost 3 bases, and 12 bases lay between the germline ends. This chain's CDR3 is CASNRGTKETQYF. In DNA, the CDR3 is TGTGCCAGTAATAGGGGCACTAAAGAGACCCAGTACTTC. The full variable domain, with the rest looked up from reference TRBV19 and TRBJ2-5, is DGGITQSPKYLFRKEGQNVTLSCEQNLNHDAMYWYRQDPGQGLRLIYYSQIVNDFQKGDIAEGYSVSREKKESFPLTVTSAQKNPTAFYLCASNRGTKETQYFGPGTRLLVL.